The rows below give T cell receptor beta chains drawn from one sample of a study of vaccination and CD4 T cells after COVID-19. Their target antigens are unknown. Each CDR3 protein is one row after TCRdb ran MiXCR on the PCR reads. The sample lists roughly 350 distinct CDR3 sequences, less than 8% occurring once. Sequenced input: CD4+ T cells from blood, cultured in vitro. The receptors shown here come from a human donor in good health. Each CDR3 is given with its conserved first and last residue. The D gene is left open where the match is weak. Expanded clones get a size class; other rows say once, few or many, or leave the size out.

j_call clone_size v_call d_call cdr3_aa cdr3_nt
TRBJ1-5 large TRBV29-1 - CSVGAQGKQPQHF TGCAGCGTTGGGGCCCAGGGGAAACAGCCCCAGCATTTT
TRBJ2-2 large TRBV7-9 - CASSISTLGELFF TGTGCCAGCAGCATTAGTACTTTGGGGGAGCTGTTTTTT
TRBJ2-3 large TRBV19 TRBD2 CASSSGLDTDTQYF TGTGCCAGTAGTTCAGGACTAGATACAGATACGCAGTATTTT
TRBJ1-6 large TRBV5-1 - CASSREGNSPLHF TGCGCCAGCAGCCGAGAGGGAAATTCACCCCTCCACTTT
TRBJ1-5 large TRBV19 TRBD1 CVSGGLGNQPQHF TGTGTCTCAGGGGGTTTGGGCAATCAGCCCCAGCATTTT
TRBJ2-3 large TRBV27 TRBD2 CASSWREATDTQYF TGTGCCAGCAGTTGGCGGGAGGCTACAGATACGCAGTATTTT
TRBJ1-2 hyperexpanded TRBV27 - CASSLGPAYSYGYTF TGTGCCAGCAGTTTGGGACCGGCCTACAGCTATGGCTACACCTTC
TRBJ2-5 once TRBV6-2/TRBV6-3 - CASSAIQGWSQETQCF TGTGCCAGCAGCGCAATACAGGGATGGAGTCAAGAGACCCAGTGCTTC
TRBJ2-2 - TRBV28 - CASSREDTGELFF TGTGCCAGCAGTAGAGAGGACACCGGGGAGCTGTTTTTT
TRBJ1-1 large TRBV10-3 - CAIRETGNTEAFF TGTGCCATCAGAGAGACAGGGAACACTGAAGCTTTCTTT
TRBJ1-6 large TRBV25-1 - CASSEGLGANSPLHF TGTGCCAGCAGTGAAGGGTTGGGGGCGAATTCACCCCTCCACTTT
TRBJ1-2 large TRBV20-1 - CSAARTLYGYTF TGCAGTGCCGCCAGGACATTATATGGCTACACCTTC
TRBJ2-3 large TRBV14 - CASSQYWDPTVPDTQYF TGTGCCAGCAGCCAGTATTGGGACCCCACCGTCCCAGATACGCAGTATTTT
TRBJ2-3 few TRBV9 - CASSAHPGDTQYF TGTGCCAGCAGCGCCCACCCAGGGGATACGCAGTATTTT
TRBJ1-2 large TRBV19 - CASTTPRLRGYTF TGTGCCAGTACTACCCCGAGGCTGCGGGGCTACACCTTC
TRBJ2-7 large TRBV6-1 TRBD2 CASSAGTSGSYEQYF TGTGCCAGCAGCGCCGGGACTAGCGGGAGTTACGAGCAGTACTTC
TRBJ2-7 large TRBV20-1 - CSAWGTTYEQYF TGCAGTGCCTGGGGGACAACCTACGAGCAGTACTTC
TRBJ2-3 large TRBV2 - CASSEYRDTQYF TGTGCCAGCAGTGAATATCGCGATACGCAGTATTTT
TRBJ2-7 large TRBV27 - CASREAGGKDEQYF TGTGCCAGCAGGGAGGCTGGGGGCAAGGACGAGCAGTACTTC
TRBJ1-6 large TRBV20-1 TRBD1 CSARDRGRTYNSPLHF TGCAGTGCTAGAGACAGGGGGCGCACCTATAATTCACCCCTCCACTTT
TRBJ1-2 large TRBV28 - CASSPTSGIYGYTF TGTGCCAGCAGTCCCACGTCAGGGATATATGGCTACACCTTC
TRBJ2-1 large TRBV19 - CASSIGRRGNKIF TGTGCCAGTAGTATAGGACGGAGGGGGAACAAGATCTTC
TRBJ1-1 large TRBV20-1 - CSAPDTEAFF TGCAGTGCTCCCGACACTGAAGCTTTCTTT
TRBJ1-6 large TRBV28 - CASMQNSPLHF TGTGCCAGCATGCAGAATTCACCCCTCCACTTT
TRBJ2-1 medium-sized TRBV12-3/TRBV12-4 - CASSLAGSYNEQFF TGTGCCAGCAGTTTAGCGGGGTCCTACAATGAGCAGTTCTTC
TRBJ2-1 large TRBV6-4 - CASSDSSGAFNEQFF TGTGCCAGCAGTGACTCGTCGGGGGCCTTCAATGAGCAGTTCTTC
TRBJ1-3 large TRBV4-2 - CASSQDRNTIYF TGTGCCAGCAGCCAAGATAGAAACACCATATATTTT
TRBJ2-5 large TRBV20-1 TRBD2 CSARGSAGGRETQYF TGCAGTGCTAGGGGGTCTGCGGGGGGGAGAGAGACCCAGTACTTC
TRBJ1-3 large TRBV7-2 - CASSLLKGILTGNTIYF TGTGCCAGCAGCTTACTAAAGGGCATTCTTACTGGAAACACCATATATTTT
TRBJ2-3 - TRBV5-4 - CASSLVGQTTDTQYF TGTGCCAGCAGCTTGGTCGGACAGACCACAGATACGCAGTATTTT